This T cell receptor beta chain is drawn from a study of CD8+ T cells in alopecia areata. Findings of the study overall: Across lesional scalp, and particularly alopecia totalis/universalis, clonality surpassed that of normal scalp.

Stated treatment: oral pan-JAK inhibitor, 5-10 mg twice daily. In germline, CDR1 is SGDLS, CDR2 YYNGEE. The CDR3 runs to 15 residues. Deletions cut 0 bases from V and 8 bases from J, with 15 bases between. Investigators isolated RNA and reverse transcribed it into cDNA to act as the sequencing template. Only in-frame clones appear in the TCRdb table, and some are missing; sequencing was by immunoSEQ multiplex PCR. The top ten hold 10% of the sample, which has some 190,000 clones, approximately 50% seen once. Concerning this clone itself: What it binds is unknown.

Sequencing used CD8+ T cells sorted from blood, obtained around week 54, from a patient treated with tofacitinib. The sequence was obtained from a human donor with alopecia areata. This chain uses TRBV9 with TRBJ2-1; D might be TRBD1 (5 bases). The CDR3 spells CASSVDPHRGDEQFF. The DNA of the CDR3 is TGTGCCAGCAGCGTAGACCCCCATAGGGGCGATGAGCAGTTCTTC.